Presented here are 20 T cell receptor beta chains from one specimen sequenced in a study of blood T cells in healthy people across ages. The use of a sample-barcoded 5' primer and a J-beta primer mix characterized a second PCR of 7 to 11 cycles. TCRdb reanalysed the 5' RACE reads using MiXCR and keeps one entry per CDR3 protein. The sample holds just under 900,000 distinct CDR3 sequences; about 28% are singletons and the top ten take roughly 17%. The source material was blood. These receptor sequences come from a woman aged 80 or over in good health.

In this sample, this clonotype turned up a few times. Being one base from a much bigger clone, this may be a read error. V is TRBV7-2 and J is TRBJ2-5; D remains ambiguous. The J call may be wrong; the DNA end is better matched by TRBJ2-7. CDR1 is SGHTA, CDR2 FQGNSA, per germline. The CDR3 loop spans 13 amino acids. CDR3 DNA: TGTGTCAGCAGCTTAGGCCCTCAGGACGAGCAGTACTTC. Amino acid sequence: CVSSLGPQDEQYF.

This clonotype turned up a few times. This rearrangement joins TRBV27 to TRBJ1-1, with no clear D. Trimming cost V 0 bases and J 2 bases, with 10 bases left between them. The CDR3 sequence is 15 residues long. Germline lookup yields CDR1 MNHEY and CDR2 SMNVEV (reference sequence). The CDR3 DNA follows: TGTGCCAGCAGTTTATCATTTGGCTTAAACACTGAAGCTTTCTTT. Encoded protein: CASSLSFGLNTEAFF.

The V call is TRBV6-6, the J call TRBJ1-1, with D hard to call. Germline V lookup: CDR1 MNHNY, CDR2 SVGAGI (reference sequence). The V end was cut by 6 bases, the J end by 1 base, with 15 bases between. The CDR3 totals 15 residues. The CDR3 sequence: CASSKVGSRNTEAFF. Written as DNA, the CDR3 is TGTGCCAGCAGCAAAGTGGGGAGTCGGAACACTGAAGCTTTCTTT.

The chain uses TRBV9 and TRBJ1-1, with TRBD1 matching 7 bases. CDR1 SGDLS and CDR2 YYNGEE come from the germline V gene. J gave up 4 bases and V 2 bases, and 8 bases lay outside the gene matches. The CDR3 is 15 residues long. The chain's CDR3 is CASSVDRVGITEAFF. Written as DNA, the CDR3 is TGTGCCAGCAGCGTCGACAGGGTCGGGATCACTGAAGCTTTCTTT.

The sample holds a few counts of this clonotype. The chain carries TRBV28 and TRBJ2-1; D may be TRBD1 (6 bases). The CDR3 covers 18 residues. The V and J ends lost 1 base and 0 bases respectively, with 16 bases between them. Germline values: CDR1 MDHEN, CDR2 SYDVKM. CDR3 residues: CASSLSLFTGSSYNEQFF. CDR3 nucleotide sequence: TGTGCCAGCAGTTTATCCCTTTTTACAGGGAGCTCCTACAATGAGCAGTTCTTC.

This clonotype was observed at least ten times. This chain joins TRBV7-9 and TRBJ2-5; D might be TRBD1 (5 bases). Trimming pared 5 bases from V and 2 bases from J, leaving 12 bases between. The CDR3 consists of 14 residues. The germline gives CDR1 SEHNR, CDR2 FQNEAQ (reference sequence). The CDR3 reads CASSSRKGQETQYF. The CDR3 DNA follows: TGTGCCAGCAGCAGCCGAAAGGGGCAAGAGACCCAGTACTTC. Looking up the rest from reference TRBV7-9 and TRBJ2-5 gives the full variable domain: DTGVSQNPRHKITKRGQNVTFRCDPISEHNRLYWYRQTLGQGPEFLTYFQNEAQLEKSRLLSDRFSAERPKGSFSTLEIQRTEQGDSAMYLCASSSRKGQETQYFGPGTRLLVL.

This clonotype was seen more than once but under ten times. The chain links TRBV29-1 to TRBJ2-3; D ambiguous. The CDR3 runs 11 residues. Germline V gene sequence: CDR1 SQVTM, CDR2 ANQGSEA. V was trimmed by 4 bases and J by 4 bases, leaving 6 bases between them. This chain's CDR3 is CSVVAPDTQYF. The CDR3 region has the DNA TGCAGCGTTGTAGCCCCAGATACGCAGTATTTT.

This clonotype was picked up many times. CDR3 DNA sequence: TGCAGTGCTAGCTCCCGACAGGTCTACGAGCAGTACTTC. It specifies CSASSRQVYEQYF. The rearrangement uses TRBV20-1 and TRBJ2-7; D possibly corresponds to TRBD1 (6 bases). CDR1 is DFQATT and CDR2 is SNEGSKA in the germline V gene (reference sequence). The V gene lost 3 bases and the J gene lost 3 bases, with 12 bases spanning the gap. This CDR3 region has 13 residues.

This clonotype was counted ten times or more. This chain joins TRBV25-1 and TRBJ2-4; a possible D gene is TRBD1 (6 bases). Between the trimmed V and J ends, which lost 3 bases and 8 bases, there was a span of 17 bases. This CDR3 spans 15 amino acids. Germline V CDR1 and CDR2: MGHDK, SYGVNS. The CDR3 sequence is CASSEALGAGDIQYF. The CDR3 DNA follows: TGTGCCAGCAGTGAGGCCCTGGGGGCCGGGGACATTCAGTACTTC.

In its sample, this clonotype was seen many times. The chain is built from TRBV12-3 or TRBV12-4 and TRBJ2-5, with D perhaps given as TRBD1 or TRBD2 (5 bases each). This CDR3 has 14 residues. With 5 bases removed from V and 4 bases from J, the gap between germline ends came to 14 bases. The CDR3 bases are TGTGCCAGCAGTCGGGGCGGTCAGGGAGAGACCCAGTACTTC. This gives the protein CASSRGGQGETQYF.

The chain combines TRBV11-2 with TRBJ2-1, with 7 positions matching TRBD1. This CDR3 is built from 14 residues. CDR1 SGHAT and CDR2 FQNNGV come from the germline V gene. V gave up 5 bases and J gave up 3 bases; unmatched junction bases: 4. DNA for the CDR3: TGTGCCAGCAGCAAGACAGGGCGCTACAATGAGCAGTTCTTC. Its translation: CASSKTGRYNEQFF.

This clonotype was seen ten or more times. The chain employs TRBV10-3 and TRBJ2-7; a possible D gene is TRBD2 (5 bases). This CDR3 is built from 14 residues. V was cut by 8 bases and J by 0 bases, with 14 bases left in between. CDR1 and CDR2 (germline): ENHRY, SYGVKD. The CDR3 loop is CAIGPRGSSYEQYF. The CDR3 bases are TGTGCCATCGGCCCTCGGGGAAGCTCCTACGAGCAGTACTTC.

This clonotype was recorded many times. The chain employs TRBV12-3 or TRBV12-4 and TRBJ1-5; a weak D match, TRBD1 (5 bases). CDR3 length: 15 amino acids. Trimming shortened V by 1 base and J by 5 bases, and 12 bases separated the two germline ends. The CDR3 coding sequence is TGTGCCAGCAGTTTAGGGTGGGACGTGTATCAGCCCCAGCATTTT. Translation: CASSLGWDVYQPQHF.

This clonotype was detected once. The chain has TRBV4-2 and TRBJ2-7; 16 nucleotides agree with TRBD2. The J call could be wrong; TRBJ2-5 is a better fit for the DNA end. The CDR3 has 17 residues. Germline V gene data show CDR1 as LGHNA and CDR2 as YNFKEQ. In DNA form, the CDR3 reads TGTGCCAGCAGCCAGGGACTAGCGGGAGGGCCGTGGGAGACCCAGTACTTC. It yields the protein CASSQGLAGGPWETQYF.

This clonotype came up a few times. The chain combines TRBV7-2 with TRBJ1-3, with TRBD1 as a possible D gene (6 bases). V lost 4 bases to trimming and J lost 2 bases, with 15 bases between them. The germline CDR1 and CDR2 sequences are SGHTA and FQGNSA. The CDR3 is 16 amino acids. The CDR3 coding sequence is TGTGCCAGCAGCTCTAGTGGACAGACGGCTGGAAACACCATATATTTT. Translated: CASSSSGQTAGNTIYF. The full variable domain, in which reference TRBV7-2 and TRBJ1-3 provide the parts outside the CDR3, is GAGVSQSPSNKVTEKGKDVELRCDPISGHTALYWYRQSLGQGLEFLIYFQGNSAPDKSGLPSDRFSAERTGGSVSTLTIQRTQQEDSAVYLCASSSSGQTAGNTIYFGEGSWLTVV.

This clonotype occurred a few times. This chain joins TRBV9 and TRBJ1-2; 7 nucleotides align to TRBD1. V shed 4 bases, J shed 2 bases, and the junction held 8 bases outside the gene matches. Germline V lookup: CDR1 SGDLS, CDR2 YYNGEE. The CDR3 consists of 15 residues. CDR3 DNA sequence: TGTGCCAGCAGCCCTGCCGGGACAGAGAACTATGGCTACACCTTC. Its translation: CASSPAGTENYGYTF.

This clonotype turned up a few times. This chain uses TRBV20-1 with TRBJ1-2; TRBD1 aligns across 10 bases. Germline lookup yields CDR1 DFQATT and CDR2 SNEGSKA (reference sequence). After removal of 0 bases from V and 7 bases from J, the junction contained 11 bases not matched to a gene. The CDR3 contains 16 residues. Here the CDR3 reads CSARDATRDRGGGYTF. CDR3 DNA sequence: TGCAGTGCTAGAGACGCTACCCGGGACAGGGGTGGTGGCTACACCTTC.

CDR3 in amino acids: CASSYDAGGLSNEQYF. The CDR3, as DNA: TGTGCCAGCAGTTACGACGCGGGGGGGCTTTCCAATGAGCAGTACTTC. The chain has TRBV6-2 or TRBV6-3 and TRBJ2-7, with 9 bases that match TRBD2. Germline V gene sequence: CDR1 MNHEY, CDR2 SVGEGT. The CDR3 sequence is 16 residues long. V was clipped by 2 bases and J by 7 bases; unmatched bases: 12.

Comment on this clonotype: The junction does not match germline at one end; this may be a read error. The chain employs TRBV7-2 and TRBJ2-1, with D unclear. CDR1 and CDR2 (germline): SGHTA, FQGNSA. CDR3 length equals 13 residues. CDR3 sequence reads: CACSPRRNNEQFF. In nucleotides, the CDR3 is TGTGCCTGCAGCCCCCGGCGGAACAACGAGCAGTTCTTC.

This clonotype appeared a few times. CDR3 in amino acids: CSVLGGGEKLFF. The CDR3 DNA follows: TGCAGCGTTCTTGGGGGTGGAGAAAAACTGTTTTTT. The chain has TRBV29-1 and TRBJ1-4; possible D gene TRBD1, 5 bases. CDR3 size: 12 residues. Trimming removed 5 bases from V and 8 bases from J, with 12 bases in between. The germline gives CDR1 SQVTM, CDR2 ANQGSEA.